The 16 T cell receptor beta chains below come from one sample, sequenced in a study of early T cells in non-severe SARS-CoV-2 infection. TCRdb re-derived calls from the 5' RACE reads in MiXCR, one entry per CDR3 protein. Counted here are fewer than 40,000 distinct CDR3 sequences, around 6.5% occurring once; the ten biggest clones make up roughly 4.9%. Sequencing used whole blood. These receptors originate from an adult who was a healthcare worker with PCR-confirmed SARS-CoV-2 infection or an uninfected control (not recorded which).

In its sample, this clonotype was seen many times. The J gene is TRBJ2-1, the V gene TRBV3-1; D not resolved. The V end lost 2 bases, the J end lost 9 bases, and 5 bases lay between the germline ends. Germline V gives CDR1 LGHDT, CDR2 YNNKEL (reference sequence). This CDR3 region has 11 residues. The CDR3 DNA sequence: TGTGCCAGCAGCCAAAATACTGAGCAGTTCTTC. This gives the protein CASSQNTEQFF.

This clonotype was seen many times. The junction departs from germline at one end; a sequencing error may be responsible. The chain joins TRBV29-1 to TRBJ1-1; tentative D call: TRBD1 (5 bases). The CDR3 consists of 15 residues. CDR1 and CDR2 (germline): SQVTM, ANQGSEA. CDR3 bases: TGCAGCGTCGCTAATAGGGCAGGGATGAAGACTGAAGCTTTCTTT. This translates into CSVANRAGMKTEAFF.

The table lists this clonotype with a few counts. The chain carries TRBV28 and TRBJ1-1; 7 nucleotides line up with TRBD1. V lost 6 bases, J lost 0 bases, and 7 bases stayed unmatched. This CDR3 contains 15 residues. Looked up from germline, CDR1 is MDHEN and CDR2 is SYDVKM. The CDR3 loop is CASRRRTGLNTEAFF. DNA of the CDR3: TGTGCCAGCAGGCGAAGGACAGGATTGAACACTGAAGCTTTCTTT. Full variable domain (remainder filled in from reference TRBV28 and TRBJ1-1): DVKVTQSSRYLVKRTGEKVFLECVQDMDHENMFWYRQDPGLGLRLIYFSYDVKMKEKGDIPEGYSVSREKKERFSLILESASTNQTSMYLCASRRRTGLNTEAFFGQGTRLTVV.

This clonotype showed up just a few times. The V gene is TRBV24-1, the J gene TRBJ1-4; D remains ambiguous. From germline, CDR1 is KGHDR and CDR2 SFDVKD. This CDR3 region has 15 residues. Trimming shortened V by 4 bases and J by 7 bases, and 15 bases separated the two germline ends. For the CDR3, the DNA is TGTGCCACCAGTGACTTCGGCGCGGATGGTGAAAAACTGTTTTTT. Its translation is CATSDFGADGEKLFF.

The genes are TRBV9 and TRBJ2-7; D possibly matches TRBD1 or TRBD2 (5 bases each). The CDR3 length is 14 residues. Trimming stripped 5 bases from V and 0 bases from J, with 12 bases between. Germline V gene sequence: CDR1 SGDLS, CDR2 YYNGEE. The chain's CDR3 is CASSPSGTSYEQYF. CDR3 nucleotide sequence: TGTGCCAGCAGTCCTTCCGGGACCTCCTACGAGCAGTACTTC. The full variable domain, in which reference TRBV9 and TRBJ2-7 provide the parts outside the CDR3, is DSGVTQTPKHLITATGQRVTLRCSPRSGDLSVYWYQQSLDQGLQFLIQYYNGEERAKGNILERFSAQQFPDLHSELNLSSLELGDSALYFCASSPSGTSYEQYFGPGTRLTVT.

This clonotype was picked up many times. The chain carries TRBV20-1 and TRBJ2-7; D not certain. With 2 bases removed from V and 2 bases from J, the gap between germline ends came to 22 bases. Per the germline V gene, CDR1 is DFQATT and CDR2 is SNEGSKA (reference sequence). The CDR3 has 17 amino acids. DNA for the CDR3: TGCAGTGCTAGACCCAAGCAAAGGGTACCCGGTACCTACGAGCAGTACTTC. It codes for CSARPKQRVPGTYEQYF.

This clonotype was seen many times. The chain joins TRBV29-1 to TRBJ1-1, with D perhaps TRBD1 (6 bases). The CDR3 extends over 12 amino acids. Per the germline V gene, CDR1 is SQVTM and CDR2 is ANQGSEA. V was trimmed by 7 bases and J by 1 base, leaving 10 bases between them. The CDR3 region has the DNA TGCAGCGGCGGGGGACAGAACACTGAAGCTTTCTTT. Its translation is CSGGGQNTEAFF.

This clonotype has ten or more counts. This chain joins TRBV25-1 and TRBJ2-1, with 11 bases that match TRBD2. Per germline, CDR1 MGHDK and CDR2 SYGVNS. The CDR3 runs to 17 residues. Trimming removed 3 bases from V and 0 bases from J; junction bases left unmatched: 4. Here the CDR3 reads CASSDKTSGNSYNEQFF. CDR3 bases: TGTGCCAGCAGTGACAAGACTAGCGGGAACTCCTACAATGAGCAGTTCTTC.

This clonotype was recorded many times. The genes are TRBV4-2 and TRBJ2-3; D assignment may be TRBD1 or TRBD2 (5 bases each). Germline V CDR1 and CDR2: LGHNA, YNFKEQ. V was trimmed by 4 bases and J by 3 bases, leaving 17 bases between them. The CDR3 extends over 16 amino acids. The CDR3 loop is CASSPPGERGTDTQYF. CDR3 in DNA: TGTGCCAGCAGCCCACCCGGGGAGAGGGGTACAGATACGCAGTATTTT.

This clonotype was counted many times. The genes are TRBV27 and TRBJ2-4; weak D call: TRBD2 (5 bases). Germline CDR1 MNHEY, CDR2 SMNVEV (reference sequence). The CDR3 is 14 amino acids. V was pared by 1 base and J by 4 bases, with 8 bases between. This CDR3 is CASSLLAGKNIQYF. The DNA of the CDR3 is TGTGCCAGCAGTTTATTGGCGGGTAAAAACATTCAGTACTTC.

This clonotype was recorded at least ten times. V and J are TRBV7-3 and TRBJ2-2; D unresolved. The CDR3 totals 14 residues. The V gene's germline CDR1 is SGHTA and CDR2 FQGTGA. V was clipped by 2 bases and J by 5 bases, with 9 bases between them. The DNA of the CDR3 is TGTGCCAGCAGCTTAGATGCTGGAACCGGGGAGCTGTTTTTT. Its translation is CASSLDAGTGELFF.

Ten or more counts support this clonotype. The chain joins TRBV5-4 to TRBJ2-6; a possible D gene is TRBD1 (6 bases). Germline CDR1 is SGHNT and CDR2 is YYREEE (reference sequence). The CDR3 is made up of 17 amino acids. Trimming stripped 0 bases from V and 0 bases from J, with 10 bases between. The CDR3 nucleotides read TGTGCCAGCAGCTTGGCGACAGGTCGCTCTGGGGCCAACGTCCTGACTTTC. Its translation: CASSLATGRSGANVLTF.

This clonotype appeared many times. This chain connects TRBV29-1 to TRBJ2-1; 7 nucleotides align to TRBD2. CDR3 length: 14 residues. Germline-derived CDR1 and CDR2 are SQVTM and ANQGSEA. Trimming at V came to 4 bases and at J to 3 bases, leaving 6 bases not matched to a gene. The CDR3 DNA follows: TGCAGCGTTGGAGCGGGACGCAACTACAATGAGCAGTTCTTC. Its translation: CSVGAGRNYNEQFF.

This clonotype showed up many times. The chain has TRBV24-1 and TRBJ2-1, with D possibly being TRBD1 (6 bases). This CDR3 region has 15 residues. Germline assignment: CDR1 KGHDR and CDR2 SFDVKD. V lost 4 bases, J lost 6 bases, and 15 bases lay in between. In DNA form, the CDR3 reads TGTGCCACCAGTGAAAAGAAGACAGGCGTCAATGAGCAGTTCTTC. The encoded protein is CATSEKKTGVNEQFF.

The table lists this clonotype with many counts. V and J are TRBV5-1 and TRBJ2-6, with no clear D. V was trimmed by 1 base and J by 1 base, leaving 6 bases between them. Per the germline V gene, CDR1 is SGHRS and CDR2 is YFSETQ. There are 15 residues in the CDR3. The CDR3 DNA reads as TGCGCCAGCAGCTTGTCAACGTCTGGGGCCAACGTCCTGACTTTC. The encoded protein is CASSLSTSGANVLTF.

The sample holds many counts of this clonotype. The V call is TRBV7-9, the J call TRBJ2-2; D is undetermined. Trimming cost V 2 bases and J 4 bases, with 5 bases left between them. Looked up from germline, CDR1 is SEHNR and CDR2 is FQNEAQ (reference sequence). There are 13 residues in the CDR3. Here the CDR3 reads CASSLWSTGELFF. CDR3 DNA sequence: TGTGCCAGCAGCTTATGGAGCACCGGGGAGCTGTTTTTT.